A single sample gave rise to the 11 T cell receptor beta chains below, sequenced in a study of T cells in tuberculosis. Sequencing used immunoSEQ multiplex PCR; TCRdb keeps in-frame clones, though not all of them. This sample has some 25,000 clones; nearly 97% occur once, and the top ten carry 9% to 9.5%. What was sequenced was PBMCs. These receptors came from a donor under 30 with latent tuberculosis or without tuberculosis infection.

The CDR3 DNA follows: TGTGCCAGCAGCCCGCGGGCGGATTACTATGGCTACACCTTC. Protein product: CASSPRADYYGYTF. The chain has TRBV14 and TRBJ1-2; D unresolved. This CDR3 contains 14 residues. V was trimmed by 4 bases and J by 3 bases, leaving 12 bases between them. Germline lookup yields CDR1 SGHDN and CDR2 FVKESK. The entire variable domain, with the rest obtained from reference TRBV14 and TRBJ1-2, is as follows: EAGVTQFPSHSVIEKGQTVTLRCDPISGHDNLYWYRRVMGKEIKFLLHFVKESKQDESGMPNNRFLAERTGGTYSTLKVQPAELEDSGVYFCASSPRADYYGYTFGSGTRLTVV.

This clone occurred once. This rearrangement joins TRBV4-1 to TRBJ1-6; 7 bases map to TRBD1. The CDR3 spans 16 residues. J gave up 6 bases and V 1 base, and 6 bases lay outside the gene matches. Germline V gene sequence: CDR1 MGHRA, CDR2 YSYEKL. The CDR3 here is CASSQVVTGVNSPLHF. The CDR3 bases are TGCGCCAGCAGCCAAGTTGTAACAGGGGTTAATTCACCCCTCCACTTT.

The rearrangement uses TRBV5-1 and TRBJ1-6; D is perhaps TRBD1 (6 bases). CDR1 and CDR2 from the germline V gene are SGHRS and YFSETQ. V lost 4 bases and J lost 4, with 12 bases in between. The CDR3 covers 15 residues. CDR3 region: CASSKDSLYNSPLHF. CDR3 DNA: TGCGCCAGCAGCAAGGACAGCTTATATAATTCACCCCTCCACTTT.

The chain has TRBV27 and TRBJ1-4; no definite D call. Germline loops: CDR1 MNHEY, CDR2 SMNVEV (reference sequence). V lost 2 bases and J 5 bases, leaving 3 bases between the germline ends. The CDR3 extends over 12 amino acids. CDR3 protein: CASSLPNEKLFF. CDR3 bases: TGTGCCAGCAGTTTACCGAATGAAAAACTGTTTTTT.

This chain uses TRBV11-2 with TRBJ1-3; no reliable D call. The CDR3 totals 15 residues. V was pared by 5 bases and J by 4 bases, with 15 bases between. Germline V gives CDR1 SGHAT, CDR2 FQNNGV. The CDR3 DNA is TGTGCCAGCAGCCCGAACCGAGCTTGGGGAAACACCATATATTTT. This translates into CASSPNRAWGNTIYF.

The chain is built from TRBV9 and TRBJ1-2; 9 nucleotides align to TRBD1. Trimming cost V 4 bases and J 4 bases; bases outside gene matches: 11. CDR1 and CDR2 from the germline V gene are SGDLS and YYNGEE. The CDR3 consists of 16 residues. DNA for the CDR3: TGTGCCAGCAGCCCCAGACAAGGGACAGGGAGCTATGGCTACACCTTC. Its protein is CASSPRQGTGSYGYTF.

The rearrangement links TRBV30 to TRBJ1-3; D gene ambiguous. Trimming pared 0 bases from V and 14 bases from J, leaving 14 bases between. CDR1 is GTSNPN, CDR2 SVGIG, per germline (reference sequence). The CDR3 contains 12 residues. The CDR3 DNA follows: TGTGCCTGGAGTGTACGTGCGGGAACCTTATATTTT. This gives the protein CAWSVRAGTLYF. Full variable domain (outside the CDR3, taken from reference TRBV30 and TRBJ1-3): SQTIHQWPATLVQPVGSPLSLECTVEGTSNPNLYWYRQAAGRGLQLLFYSVGIGQISSEVPQNLSASRPQDRQFILSSKKLLLSDSGFYLCAWSVRAGTLYFGEGSWLTVV.

The table lists this clone with a count of one. The chain recombines TRBV4-1 with TRBJ2-5, with 7 bases that match TRBD1. J gave up 4 bases and V 4 bases, and 12 bases lay outside the gene matches. The CDR3 is 16 residues long. The germline CDR1 and CDR2 sequences are MGHRA and YSYEKL. The CDR3 reads CASSLQTSTGRETQYF. The CDR3, as DNA: TGCGCCAGCAGCCTCCAGACTTCGACAGGGCGAGAGACCCAGTACTTC.

V gene TRBV6-4 combines with J gene TRBJ1-2, with D uncertain. The CDR3 sequence is 13 residues long. Germline V gene lookup returns CDR1 MRHNA and CDR2 SNTAGT. Trimming left V 2 bases short and J 4 bases short, with 8 bases between. CDR3 residues: CASSDRAGYGYTF. The CDR3 region has the DNA TGTGCCAGCAGTGACAGGGCGGGCTATGGCTACACCTTC.

CDR3 coding DNA: TGTGCCAGCAGTCGTCCGACAGGGTCCAAAAACATTCAGTACTTC. It is translated as CASSRPTGSKNIQYF. V gene TRBV6-5 combines with J gene TRBJ2-4, with 7 bases matching TRBD1. V gave up 5 bases and J gave up 2 bases; unmatched junction bases: 6. Germline values: CDR1 MNHEY, CDR2 SVGAGI. CDR3 length: 15 residues.

The rearrangement uses TRBV6-5 and TRBJ1-1; perhaps TRBD1 as D (5 bases). The CDR3 covers 14 residues. The V gene lost 0 bases and the J gene lost 4 bases, with 9 bases spanning the gap. Germline V gene data show CDR1 as MNHEY and CDR2 as SVGAGI. CDR3 in amino acids: CASSYSGDGTEAFF. The CDR3 DNA is TGTGCCAGCAGTTACTCAGGGGATGGCACTGAAGCTTTCTTT.